The rows below give T cell receptor beta chains drawn from one sample of a study of cytomegalovirus exposure and HLA in healthy donors. Sequencing was performed with immunoSEQ multiplex PCR; in TCRdb, only in-frame clones are kept and a portion is missing. The sample holds over 150,000 clones, 70% to 75% seen once. The sample consisted of PBMCs. These TCRs come from a male donor in good health and CMV-seronegative. Each CDR3 is given with its conserved first and last residue. Fields, in order: clone size, D gene, V gene, J gene, CDR3 protein, CDR3 DNA. The D gene is left open where the match is weak. Rows may omit the clone size; those that give it use once, few, many or a size class.

>.|TRBD1|TRBV11-3|TRBJ2-7
CASSIGQGKQYF
TGTGCCAGCAGCATCGGACAGGGCAAGCAGTACTTC
>.|.|TRBV16|TRBJ1-5
CASSQFGHMDQPQHF
TGTGCCAGCAGCCAATTCGGACACATGGATCAGCCCCAGCATTTT
>few|.|TRBV4-2|TRBJ2-5
CASSQDKENVGLRDSQYF
TGTGCCAGCAGCCAAGATAAAGAAAACGTGGGACTGCGGGATTCCCAGTACTTC
>once|.|TRBV19|TRBJ1-1
CASTLQGFFTEAFF
TGTGCCAGTACCTTACAGGGTTTTTTCACTGAAGCTTTCTTT
>.|TRBD2|TRBV7-2|TRBJ2-1
CASSFGTSAYNEQFF
TGTGCCAGCAGCTTCGGGACTAGCGCCTACAATGAGCAGTTCTTC
>few|TRBD2|TRBV11-3|TRBJ2-1
CASSSPTSGNNEQFF
TGTGCCAGCAGCTCCCCGACTAGCGGGAACAATGAGCAGTTCTTC
>few|TRBD1|TRBV30|TRBJ2-3
CAWSVSRRGQGTDTQYF
TGTGCCTGGAGTGTATCTCGCAGGGGACAGGGCACAGATACGCAGTATTTT
>.|TRBD2|TRBV4-1|TRBJ2-1
CASSGRLAGAYYNEQFF
TGCGCCAGCAGCGGCCGACTAGCGGGGGCCTACTACAATGAGCAGTTCTTC
>.|.|TRBV27|TRBJ2-7
CASSGGSDYEQYF
TGTGCCAGCAGTGGGGGGAGTGACTACGAGCAGTACTTC
>once|TRBD2|TRBV27|TRBJ2-1
CASSTRPGGSYNEQFF
TGTGCCAGCAGTACCCGACCGGGGGGCTCCTACAATGAGCAGTTCTTC
>.|TRBD2|TRBV5-4|TRBJ2-3
CASSPGLGADTQYF
TGTGCCAGCAGCCCGGGACTAGGCGCAGATACGCAGTATTTT
>.|.|TRBV28|TRBJ2-3
CASSLWESDTQYF
TGTGCCAGCAGTTTATGGGAGTCAGATACGCAGTATTTT
>.|TRBD2|TRBV9|TRBJ2-7
CASSVGWAGGYEQYF
TGTGCCAGCAGCGTAGGGTGGGCGGGAGGCTACGAGCAGTACTTC
>.|TRBD1|TRBV6-4|TRBJ2-3
CASSRTGFVTDTQYF
TGTGCCAGCAGCCGGACAGGGTTTGTGACAGATACGCAGTATTTT
>.|.|TRBV30|TRBJ1-5
CAWSAFGQRQHF
TGTGCCTGGAGTGCTTTCGGACAGCGCCAGCATTTT
>.|TRBD1|TRBV2|TRBJ1-5
CASRGTARQPQHF
TGTGCCAGCAGGGGGACAGCGAGGCAGCCCCAGCATTTT